Described below is a single T cell receptor (beta chain) sequence and its context. The antigen remains unidentified. These data originate in a study of blood T cells in healthy people across ages. Study observations and caveats: Donor CMV status, an unknown factor, possibly confounded changes in expanded clonotypes.

Primers used in a second PCR of about 6 to 11 cycles were a sample-barcoded 5' primer and a J-beta primer mix. MiXCR was run by TCRdb on the 5' RACE reads, yielding one entry per CDR3 protein. There are hundreds of thousands of distinct CDR3 sequences in the sample; around 45% occur only once, and approximately 20% lies in the top ten. V trimming: 5 bases; J trimming: 5 bases; junction bases outside the gene matches: 2. Germline V gene lookup returns CDR1 ENHRY and CDR2 SYGVKD. The CDR3 has 13 amino acids. The TCR originated in a man in his fifties or sixties in good health. The material sequenced was blood. The genes are TRBV10-3 and TRBJ2-1; the match to TRBD1 covers 8 bases. The CDR3 reads CAISRTGNNEQFF. CDR3 nucleotides: TGTGCCATCAGTCGGACAGGGAACAATGAGCAGTTCTTC.